The clone carrying this T cell receptor (beta chain) was seen only a few times. Recruited during active infection, patients (from Seattle) were subsequently followed longitudinally. The V end was cut by 1 base, the J end by 4 bases, with 11 bases between. The length of the CDR3 is 15 residues. Germline CDR1 LGHNT, CDR2 FRNRAP. The authors' processing: Reference gene primer amplification gave nucleated cell count estimates. Clones were read by immunoSEQ multiplex PCR, and TCRdb kept only the in-frame ones, dropping some. Clonal size and the V and J genes are those of that table, whereas D and trimming came from the DNA. The data hold 130,000 to 150,000 clones, with 70% to 90% observed a single time. The sample comes from a study of blood T cell repertoires in COVID-19. About the study: From the United States, Italy and Spain came samples of acute and convalescent COVID-19.

This clonotype originated in a woman in her sixties with COVID-19, enrolled during active disease. Source material: peripheral blood. The chain joins TRBV12-5 to TRBJ2-1, with D unclear. In DNA form, the CDR3 reads TGTGCTAGTGGTTTGGGGGCCAGCTCTTACAATGAGCAGTTCTTC. It specifies CASGLGASSYNEQFF.